What follows is one T cell receptor (beta chain) and its context. The antigen this receptor binds is unknown. No base qualities exist here, and no much larger clone lies one base off it. The sample originates from a study of blood T cells in healthy people across ages (dated by TCRdb to the mid-2010s). About the full investigation: In model experiments, template switching captured about one uniquely barcoded TCR beta cDNA molecule for every two T cells. To avoid experimental bias, donors of different ages were spread randomly across the sequencing lanes. Two additional independent replicas of 1 million unique cDNA reads from the same blood draw were analyzed for two donors (one aged 18 to 30 and one aged 80 or older). Using deep sequencing normalized with unique cDNA molecular identifiers, the study measured how TCR beta repertoire diversity changes with age. The donors were split into four age groups: young (average around 16 years), middle-aged (roughly 39), aged (over 55) and long-lived (roughly 80).

Libraries were made using 5' RACE. Sequencing was carried out with an Illumina HiSeq 2500. A second PCR of about 6 to 12 cycles was performed with a sample-barcoded 5' primer and a J-beta primer mix. A unique molecular identifier was introduced onto each TCR beta cDNA molecule by a template-switch 5' adaptor carrying 12 random nucleotides. At least 2.5 million CDR3-containing paired-end reads were obtained from each sample. First-strand cDNA synthesis was performed from all RNA using the Mint cDNA synthesis kit, with priming by a TRBC-specific oligonucleotide. After uracil-DNA glycosylase treatment, a first 18-cycle PCR used universal primers M1SS and BC2_uni_R on all cDNA. Processing in the source paper ran as follows. Normalization of each sample was performed by random selection of 1 million high-quality reads, each carrying a distinct molecular identifier. Instead of being binned into consensus sequences, reads with shared molecular identifiers were discarded. MiTCR, with a Q25 quality threshold and the strictest error-elimination algorithm, was used for CDR3 identification, clonotype clustering and error correction. Lower-bound total TCR beta diversity was estimated with a nonparametric unseen species model using Euler transformation. TCRdb ran its own pipeline on the public reads, namely fastp trimming at Q25 and MiXCR clone calling, and kept in-frame beta chains. Each record represents a unique CDR3 protein, reported with the most common genes and DNA among its rows. The V and J calls, along with clone size, are taken from TCRdb and not from the paper's own processing. This sample lists about 1.4 million distinct CDR3 sequences; roughly 64% were detected once. Roughly 7% of the sample goes to the ten largest clones.

General study outcomes and caveats: Because donor CMV infection status was unknown, age-related changes in expanded clonotypes were potentially confounded. As age increased, observed TCR beta diversity per million T cells dropped in a roughly linear way, and a significant reduction was already evident by age around 41. Total diversity estimates from one million sequenced T cells were considered lower bounds and underestimates. Observed TCR beta diversity correlated strongly with the percentage of naive T cells measured by flow cytometry. Conclusive comparison of naive and antigen-experienced compartments was prevented by the profiling of bulk unsorted PBMCs. The long-lived group showed more naive CD4+ T cells, fewer expanded clones and increased TCR diversity than the aged group, suggesting age selection.

Donors were 35 to 40 systemically healthy Caucasian individuals from Russia aged roughly 6 to 100 years. Each donor gave 8 to 10 milliliters of peripheral blood, collected into EDTA-treated Vacutainer tubes. Ficoll-Paque density-gradient centrifugation was used to isolate PBMCs, with at least 7 million per sample. Total RNA, at least 5 micrograms per sample, was extracted from PBMCs with Trizol reagent. For every donor, flow cytometry on a PBMC aliquot measured the percentage of naive CD45RAhigh/CD27high T cells. The clonotype comes from a man between 18 and 35 years old in good health. What was sequenced was blood.

The DNA sequence is as follows: TGTGCCAGCAGCTTGGCGGCAGGGTCCCACGATGGCTACACCTTC. Its translation reads: CASSLAAGSHDGYTF. The chain couples TRBV7-2 to TRBJ1-2; the best D guess is TRBD1, with 5 bases matching. The CDR3 goes from the cysteine to the phenylalanine over 15 residues. Only the CDR3 part of the read is kept: 45 bases, read in frame from the first base. The junction carries 17 bases between V and J, which are trimmed by 3 bases and 6 bases respectively. The germline V gene gives CDR1 as SGHTA and CDR2 as FQGNSA. This CDR3, with the reference TRBV7-2 and TRBJ1-2 proteins standing in past its ends, gives the full variable domain GAGVSQSPSNKVTEKGKDVELRCDPISGHTALYWYRQSLGQGLEFLIYFQGNSAPDKSGLPSDRFSAERTGGSVSTLTIQRTQQEDSAVYLCASSLAAGSHDGYTFGSGTRLTVV.